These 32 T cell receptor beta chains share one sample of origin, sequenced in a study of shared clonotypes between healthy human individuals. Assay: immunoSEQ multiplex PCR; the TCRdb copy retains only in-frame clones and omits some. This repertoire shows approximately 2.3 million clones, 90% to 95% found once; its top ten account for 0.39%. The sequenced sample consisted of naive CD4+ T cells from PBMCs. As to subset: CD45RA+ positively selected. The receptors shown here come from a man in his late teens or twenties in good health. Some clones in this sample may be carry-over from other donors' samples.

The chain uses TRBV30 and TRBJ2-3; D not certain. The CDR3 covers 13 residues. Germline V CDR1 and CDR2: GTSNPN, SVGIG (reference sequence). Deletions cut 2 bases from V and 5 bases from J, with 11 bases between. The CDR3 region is CAWSSGMGDTQYF. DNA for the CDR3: TGTGCCTGGAGTAGTGGGATGGGAGATACGCAGTATTTT.

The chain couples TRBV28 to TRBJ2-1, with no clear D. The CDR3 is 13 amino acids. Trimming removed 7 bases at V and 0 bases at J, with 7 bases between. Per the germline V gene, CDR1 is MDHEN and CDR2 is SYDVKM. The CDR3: CASTSNSYNEQFF. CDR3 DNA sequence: TGTGCCAGCACCTCTAACTCCTACAATGAGCAGTTCTTC.

The CDR3 region is CASSKGRSYEQYF. For the CDR3, the DNA is TGTGCCAGCAGCAAGGGCAGATCCTACGAGCAGTACTTC. The chain carries TRBV21-1 and TRBJ2-7; the table gives TRBD1 as D, unverified against the DNA. TRBV21-1 counts as a pseudogene. This CDR3 is 13 amino acids long.

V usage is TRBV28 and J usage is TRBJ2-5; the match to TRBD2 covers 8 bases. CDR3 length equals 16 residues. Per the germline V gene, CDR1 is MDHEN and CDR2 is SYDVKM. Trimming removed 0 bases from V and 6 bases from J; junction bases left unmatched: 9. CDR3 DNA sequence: TGTGCCAGCAGTTTATGGGTAGTGACTAGCGCACAGACCCAGTACTTC. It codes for CASSLWVVTSAQTQYF. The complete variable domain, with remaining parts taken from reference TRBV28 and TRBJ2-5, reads DVKVTQSSRYLVKRTGEKVFLECVQDMDHENMFWYRQDPGLGLRLIYFSYDVKMKEKGDIPEGYSVSREKKERFSLILESASTNQTSMYLCASSLWVVTSAQTQYFGPGTRLLVL.

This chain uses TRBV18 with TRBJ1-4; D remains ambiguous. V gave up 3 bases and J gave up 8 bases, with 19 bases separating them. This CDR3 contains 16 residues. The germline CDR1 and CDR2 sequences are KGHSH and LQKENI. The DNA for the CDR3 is TGTGCCAGCTCACCCTCTCACGGCCGAATGAGAGAAAAACTGTTTTTT. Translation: CASSPSHGRMREKLFF.

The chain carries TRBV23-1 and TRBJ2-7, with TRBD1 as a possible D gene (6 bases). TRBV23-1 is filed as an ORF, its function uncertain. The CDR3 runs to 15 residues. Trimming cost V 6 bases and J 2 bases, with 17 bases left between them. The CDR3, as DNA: TGCGCCAGCAGACAGACGTACAGGGTTACCTACGAGCAGTACTTC. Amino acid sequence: CASRQTYRVTYEQYF.

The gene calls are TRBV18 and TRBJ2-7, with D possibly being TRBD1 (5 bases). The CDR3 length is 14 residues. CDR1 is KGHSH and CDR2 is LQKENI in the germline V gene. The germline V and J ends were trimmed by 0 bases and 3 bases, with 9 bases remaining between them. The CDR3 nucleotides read TGTGCCAGCTCACCACCGCTCCAGGGCTACGAGCAGTACTTC. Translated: CASSPPLQGYEQYF. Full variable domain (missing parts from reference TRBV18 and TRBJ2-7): NAGVMQNPRHLVRRRGQEARLRCSPMKGHSHVYWYRQLPEEGLKFMVYLQKENIIDESGMPKERFSAEFPKEGPSILRIQQVVRGDSAAYFCASSPPLQGYEQYFGPGTRLTVT.

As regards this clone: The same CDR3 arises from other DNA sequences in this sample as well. CDR3 amino acids: CASSLGLAGANEQFF. The DNA of the CDR3 is TGTGCCAGCAGCTTGGGACTAGCGGGAGCCAATGAGCAGTTCTTC. The chain combines TRBV5-4 with TRBJ2-1; 12 bases are a match to TRBD2. The CDR3 covers 15 residues. The germline gives CDR1 SGHNT, CDR2 YYREEE (reference sequence). V lost 0 bases, J lost 6 bases, and 1 base stayed unmatched. The variable domain in full, with the rest retrieved from reference TRBV5-4 and TRBJ2-1, is ETGVTQSPTHLIKTRGQQVTLRCSSQSGHNTVSWYQQALGQGPQFIFQYYREEENGRGNFPPRFSGLQFPNYSSELNVNALELDDSALYLCASSLGLAGANEQFFGPGTRLTVL.

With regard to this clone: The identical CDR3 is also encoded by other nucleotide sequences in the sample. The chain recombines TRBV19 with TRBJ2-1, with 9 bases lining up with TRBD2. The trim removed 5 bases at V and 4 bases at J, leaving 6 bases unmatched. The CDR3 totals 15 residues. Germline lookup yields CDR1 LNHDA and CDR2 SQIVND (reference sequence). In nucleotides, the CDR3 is TGTGCCAGTAGTCCACCGGGACTAGCTTACAATGAGCAGTTCTTC. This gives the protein CASSPPGLAYNEQFF.

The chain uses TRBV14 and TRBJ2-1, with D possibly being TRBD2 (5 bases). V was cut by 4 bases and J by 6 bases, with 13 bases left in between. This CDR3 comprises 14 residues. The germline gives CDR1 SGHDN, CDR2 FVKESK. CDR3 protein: CASSPLTNFNEQFF. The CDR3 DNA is TGTGCCAGCAGCCCGCTGACTAATTTCAATGAGCAGTTCTTC.

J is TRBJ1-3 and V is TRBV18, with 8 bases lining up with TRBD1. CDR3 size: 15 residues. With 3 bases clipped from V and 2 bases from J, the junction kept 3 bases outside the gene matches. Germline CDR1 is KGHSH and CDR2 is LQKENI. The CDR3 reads CASSPEGQAGNTIYF. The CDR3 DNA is TGTGCCAGCTCACCTGAGGGACAGGCTGGAAACACCATATATTTT.

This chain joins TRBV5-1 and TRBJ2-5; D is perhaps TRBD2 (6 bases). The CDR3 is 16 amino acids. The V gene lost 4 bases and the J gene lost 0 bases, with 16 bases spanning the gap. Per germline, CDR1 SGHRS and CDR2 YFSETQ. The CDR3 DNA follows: TGCGCCAGCAGCCCGGGAGAGGGAGCTAACCAAGAGACCCAGTACTTC. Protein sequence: CASSPGEGANQETQYF. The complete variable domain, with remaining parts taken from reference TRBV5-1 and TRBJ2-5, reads KAGVTQTPRYLIKTRGQQVTLSCSPISGHRSVSWYQQTPGQGLQFLFEYFSETQRNKGNFPGRFSGRQFSNSRSEMNVSTLELGDSALYLCASSPGEGANQETQYFGPGTRLLVL.

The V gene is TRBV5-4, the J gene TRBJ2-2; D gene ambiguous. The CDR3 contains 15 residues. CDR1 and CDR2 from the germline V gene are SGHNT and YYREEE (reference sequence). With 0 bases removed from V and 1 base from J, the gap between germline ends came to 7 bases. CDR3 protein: CASSLAKGNTGELFF. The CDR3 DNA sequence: TGTGCCAGCAGCTTGGCCAAGGGGAACACCGGGGAGCTGTTTTTT. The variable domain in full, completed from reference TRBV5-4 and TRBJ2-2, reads ETGVTQSPTHLIKTRGQQVTLRCSSQSGHNTVSWYQQALGQGPQFIFQYYREEENGRGNFPPRFSGLQFPNYSSELNVNALELDDSALYLCASSLAKGNTGELFFGEGSRLTVL.

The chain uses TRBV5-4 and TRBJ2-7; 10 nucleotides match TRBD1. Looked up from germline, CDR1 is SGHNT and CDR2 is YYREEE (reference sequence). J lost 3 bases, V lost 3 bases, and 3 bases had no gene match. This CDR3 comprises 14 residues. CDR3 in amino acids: CASSYRDRGYEQYF. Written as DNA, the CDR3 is TGTGCCAGCAGCTACCGGGACAGGGGCTACGAGCAGTACTTC. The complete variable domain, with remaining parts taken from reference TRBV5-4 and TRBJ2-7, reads ETGVTQSPTHLIKTRGQQVTLRCSSQSGHNTVSWYQQALGQGPQFIFQYYREEENGRGNFPPRFSGLQFPNYSSELNVNALELDDSALYLCASSYRDRGYEQYFGPGTRLTVT.

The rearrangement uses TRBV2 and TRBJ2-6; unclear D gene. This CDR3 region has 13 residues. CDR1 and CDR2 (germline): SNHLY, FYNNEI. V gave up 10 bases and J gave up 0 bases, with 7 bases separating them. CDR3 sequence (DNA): TGTGCCACAGGCGGCTCTGGGGCCAACGTCCTGACTTTC. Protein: CATGGSGANVLTF.

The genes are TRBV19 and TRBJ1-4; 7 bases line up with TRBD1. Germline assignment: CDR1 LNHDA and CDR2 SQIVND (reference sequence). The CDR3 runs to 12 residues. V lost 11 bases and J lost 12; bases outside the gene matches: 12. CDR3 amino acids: CASAARGTQLFF. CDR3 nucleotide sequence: TGTGCCTCGGCTGCCAGGGGGACGCAACTGTTTTTT.

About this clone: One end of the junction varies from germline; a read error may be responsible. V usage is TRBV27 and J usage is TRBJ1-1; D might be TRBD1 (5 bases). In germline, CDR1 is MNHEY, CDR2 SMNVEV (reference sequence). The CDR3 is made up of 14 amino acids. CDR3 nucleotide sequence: TGTGCCAGTTGGGCGGGCGGTTTGGACACTGAAGCTTTTTTT. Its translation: CASWAGGLDTEAFF.

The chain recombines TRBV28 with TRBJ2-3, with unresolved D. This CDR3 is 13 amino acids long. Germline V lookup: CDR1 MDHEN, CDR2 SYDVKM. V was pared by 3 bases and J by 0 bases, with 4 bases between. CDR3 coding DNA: TGTGCCAGCAGTTTTCCGAGCACAGATACGCAGTATTTT. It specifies CASSFPSTDTQYF.

The CDR3 DNA reads as TGCGCCAGCAGTGAGCCCAGCACAGATACGCAGTATTTT. It is translated as CASSEPSTDTQYF. The chain combines TRBV10-1 with TRBJ2-3; D uncertain. This CDR3 region has 13 residues. V was clipped by 2 bases and J by 0 bases, with 3 bases between them. Germline assignment: CDR1 WNHNN and CDR2 SYGVQD (reference sequence).

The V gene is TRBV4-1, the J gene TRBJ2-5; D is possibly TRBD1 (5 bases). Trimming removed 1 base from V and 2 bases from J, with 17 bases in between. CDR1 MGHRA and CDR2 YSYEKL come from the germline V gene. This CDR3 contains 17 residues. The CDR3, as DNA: TGCGCCAGCAGCCAAGGACACATCAGGGATCGGCAAGAGACCCAGTACTTC. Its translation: CASSQGHIRDRQETQYF.

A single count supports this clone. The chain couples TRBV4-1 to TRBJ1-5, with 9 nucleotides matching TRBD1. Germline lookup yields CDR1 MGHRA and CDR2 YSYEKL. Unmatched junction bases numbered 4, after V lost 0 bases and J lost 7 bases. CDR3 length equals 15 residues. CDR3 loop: CASSQEWTGVQPQHF. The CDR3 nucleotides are TGCGCCAGCAGCCAAGAGTGGACAGGGGTCCAGCCCCAGCATTTT.

The CDR3, as DNA: TGCGCCAGCAGCTTTCTAGCACCGGATTACGAGCAGTACTTC. Amino acids: CASSFLAPDYEQYF. The chain uses TRBV5-1 and TRBJ2-7; tentative D call: TRBD2 (5 bases). V lost 2 bases to trimming and J lost 4 bases, with 13 bases between them. CDR1 and CDR2 from the germline V gene are SGHRS and YFSETQ. This CDR3 contains 14 residues.

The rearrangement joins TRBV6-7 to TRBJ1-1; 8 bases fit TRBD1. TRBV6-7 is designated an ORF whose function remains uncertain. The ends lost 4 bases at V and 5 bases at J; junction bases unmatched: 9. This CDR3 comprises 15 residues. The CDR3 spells CASSSHPGQATEAFF. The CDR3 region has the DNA TGTGCCAGCAGTTCTCACCCGGGACAGGCTACTGAAGCTTTCTTT.

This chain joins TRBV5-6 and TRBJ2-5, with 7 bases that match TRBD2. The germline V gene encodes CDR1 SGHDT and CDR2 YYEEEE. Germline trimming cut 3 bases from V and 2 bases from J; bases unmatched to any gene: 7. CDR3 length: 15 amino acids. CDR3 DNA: TGTGCCAGCAGCTCGGCGCGGGGGTCGCAAGAGACCCAGTACTTC. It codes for CASSSARGSQETQYF.

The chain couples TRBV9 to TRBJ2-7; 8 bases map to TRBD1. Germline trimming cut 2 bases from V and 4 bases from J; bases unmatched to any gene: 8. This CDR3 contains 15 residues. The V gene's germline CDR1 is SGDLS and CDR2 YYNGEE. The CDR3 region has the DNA TGTGCCAGCAGCGTCACCGGGACAGGAATTTACGAGCAGTACTTC. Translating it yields CASSVTGTGIYEQYF. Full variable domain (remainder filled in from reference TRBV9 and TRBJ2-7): DSGVTQTPKHLITATGQRVTLRCSPRSGDLSVYWYQQSLDQGLQFLIQYYNGEERAKGNILERFSAQQFPDLHSELNLSSLELGDSALYFCASSVTGTGIYEQYFGPGTRLTVT.

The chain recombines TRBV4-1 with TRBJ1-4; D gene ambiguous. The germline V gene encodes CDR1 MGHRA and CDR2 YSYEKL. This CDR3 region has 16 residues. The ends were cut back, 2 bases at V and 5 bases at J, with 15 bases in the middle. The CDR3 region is CASSQRFGTLNEKLFF. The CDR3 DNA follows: TGCGCCAGCAGCCAAAGGTTTGGCACCTTGAATGAAAAACTGTTTTTT.

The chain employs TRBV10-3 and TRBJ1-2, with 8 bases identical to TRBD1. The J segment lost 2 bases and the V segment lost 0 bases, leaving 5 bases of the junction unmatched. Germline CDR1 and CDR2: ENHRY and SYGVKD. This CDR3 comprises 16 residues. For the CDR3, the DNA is TGTGCCATCAGTGAGTCTTTGGGGACAGGAAACTATGGCTACACCTTC. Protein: CAISESLGTGNYGYTF.

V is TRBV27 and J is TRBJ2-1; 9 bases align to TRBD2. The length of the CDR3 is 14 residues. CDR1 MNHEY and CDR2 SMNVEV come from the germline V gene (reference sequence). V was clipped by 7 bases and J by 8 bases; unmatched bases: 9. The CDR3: CASTRSGRLDEQFF. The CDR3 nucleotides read TGTGCCAGCACCCGAAGCGGGAGGCTGGATGAGCAGTTCTTC.

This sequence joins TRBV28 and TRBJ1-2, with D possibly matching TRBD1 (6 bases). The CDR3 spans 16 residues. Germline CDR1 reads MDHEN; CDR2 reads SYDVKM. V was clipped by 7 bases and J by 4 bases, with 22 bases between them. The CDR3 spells CASTLRDTTGAYGYTF. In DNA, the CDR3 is TGTGCCAGCACCCTGCGGGACACAACAGGAGCCTATGGCTACACCTTC.

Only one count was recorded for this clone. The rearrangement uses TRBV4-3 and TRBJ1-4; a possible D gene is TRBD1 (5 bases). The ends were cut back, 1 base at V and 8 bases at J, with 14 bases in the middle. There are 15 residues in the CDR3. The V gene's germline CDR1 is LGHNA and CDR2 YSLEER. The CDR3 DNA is TGCGCCAGCAGCCAAGTAATAGGGGTAGGGGAAAAACTGTTTTTT. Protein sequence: CASSQVIGVGEKLFF.

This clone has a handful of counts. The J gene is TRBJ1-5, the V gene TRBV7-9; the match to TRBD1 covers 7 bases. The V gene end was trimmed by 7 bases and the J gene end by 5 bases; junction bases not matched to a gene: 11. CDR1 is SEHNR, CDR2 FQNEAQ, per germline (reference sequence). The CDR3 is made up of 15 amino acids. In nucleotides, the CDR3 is TGTGCCAGCACCTCATCAGGGGGGATAGATCAGCCCCAGCATTTT. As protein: CASTSSGGIDQPQHF.

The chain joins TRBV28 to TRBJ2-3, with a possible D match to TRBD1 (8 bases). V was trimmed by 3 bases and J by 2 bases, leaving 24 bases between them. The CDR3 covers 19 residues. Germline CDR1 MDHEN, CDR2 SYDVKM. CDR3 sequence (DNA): TGTGCCAGCAGTTTCGACAGGGGCGGGTTTAGCGGGTTCACAGATACGCAGTATTTT. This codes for CASSFDRGGFSGFTDTQYF.